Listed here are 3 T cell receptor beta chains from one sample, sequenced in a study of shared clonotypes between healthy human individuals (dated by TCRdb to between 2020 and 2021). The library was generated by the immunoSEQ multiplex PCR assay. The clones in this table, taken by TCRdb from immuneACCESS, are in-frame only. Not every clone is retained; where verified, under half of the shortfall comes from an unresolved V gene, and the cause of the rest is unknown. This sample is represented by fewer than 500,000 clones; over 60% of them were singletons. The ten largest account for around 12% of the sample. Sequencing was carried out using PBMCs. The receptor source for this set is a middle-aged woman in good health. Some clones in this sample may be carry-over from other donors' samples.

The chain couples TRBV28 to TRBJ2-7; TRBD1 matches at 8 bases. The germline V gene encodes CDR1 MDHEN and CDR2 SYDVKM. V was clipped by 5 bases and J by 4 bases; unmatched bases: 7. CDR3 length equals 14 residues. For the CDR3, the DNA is TGTGCCAGCAGTATCCGACAGGGGTCATACGAGCAGTACTTC. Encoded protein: CASSIRQGSYEQYF.

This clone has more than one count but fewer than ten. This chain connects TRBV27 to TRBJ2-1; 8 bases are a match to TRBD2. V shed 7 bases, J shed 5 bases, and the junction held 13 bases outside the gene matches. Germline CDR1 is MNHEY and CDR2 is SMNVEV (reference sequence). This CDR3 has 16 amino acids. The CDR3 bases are TGTGCCAGCATCCGAAGCGGGAGATCGGGGGACAATGAGCAGTTCTTC. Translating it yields CASIRSGRSGDNEQFF.

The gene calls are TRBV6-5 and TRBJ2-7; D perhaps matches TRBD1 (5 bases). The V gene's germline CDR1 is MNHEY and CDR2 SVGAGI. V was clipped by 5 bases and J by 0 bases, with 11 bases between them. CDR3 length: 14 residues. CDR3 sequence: CASSKGPASYEQYF. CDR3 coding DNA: TGTGCCAGCAGTAAGGGGCCTGCCTCCTACGAGCAGTACTTC.